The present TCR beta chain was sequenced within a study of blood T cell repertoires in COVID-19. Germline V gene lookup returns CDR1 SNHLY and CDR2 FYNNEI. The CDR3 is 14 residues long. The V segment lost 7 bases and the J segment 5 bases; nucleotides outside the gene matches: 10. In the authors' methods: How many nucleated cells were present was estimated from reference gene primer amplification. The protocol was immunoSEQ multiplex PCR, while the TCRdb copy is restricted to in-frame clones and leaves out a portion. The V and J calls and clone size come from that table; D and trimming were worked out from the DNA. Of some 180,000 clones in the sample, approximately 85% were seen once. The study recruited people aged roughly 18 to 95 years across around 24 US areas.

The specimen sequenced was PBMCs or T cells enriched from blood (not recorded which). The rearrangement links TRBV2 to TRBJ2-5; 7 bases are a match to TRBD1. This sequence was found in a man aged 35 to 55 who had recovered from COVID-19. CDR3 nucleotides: TGTGCCAGCATAACGCAGGGGGTAGCGGAGACCCAGTACTTC. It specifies CASITQGVAETQYF.